The 10 T cell receptor beta chains below come from one sample, sequenced in a study of Graves' ophthalmopathy and Graves' hyperthyroidism. RNA transcripts yielded amplified TCR beta CDR3 regions. First-round RT-PCR used HTBI primers; second-round multiplex PCR followed. TCRdb called the multiplex PCR reads again in MiXCR, with one record for every CDR3 protein. Of a few hundred thousand distinct CDR3 sequences in the sample, 15% to 19% were seen once. Source material: peripheral blood. The receptor source for this set is a woman aged 18-29 years with stable Graves' hyperthyroidism.

Of note for this clonotype: This may be a read error: a much more frequent sequence differs by one nucleotide. A read error is likely, as this CDR3 ends without the conserved phenylalanine or tryptophan. The rearrangement links TRBV5-1 to TRBJ1-1; D is unclear. V dropped 1 base and J dropped 4 bases, with 11 bases sitting between them. CDR3 length equals 14 residues. The germline gives CDR1 SGHRS, CDR2 YFSETQ. The CDR3 sequence is CASSLSLGGTEAFY. As DNA, the CDR3 is TGCGCCAGCAGCTTGAGTCTGGGCGGCACTGAAGCTTTCTAT.

This clonotype was observed many times. The V and J genes are TRBV12-3 or TRBV12-4 and TRBJ2-3; D call uncertain. CDR3 size: 16 residues. Trimming removed 5 bases at V and 2 bases at J, with 17 bases between. CDR3 in DNA: TGTGCCAGCAGTCCCCGGAGAGCGTGGGTCACAGATACGCAGTATTTT. This sequence encodes CASSPRRAWVTDTQYF.

This clonotype has a count of ten or more. This chain joins TRBV6-5 and TRBJ2-7; 10 bases fit TRBD1. With 7 bases clipped from V and 6 bases from J, the junction kept 9 bases outside the gene matches. The CDR3 length is 14 residues. CDR1 is MNHEY and CDR2 is SVGAGI in the germline V gene. The CDR3 sequence: CASTMTGGPFEQYF. In DNA, the CDR3 is TGTGCCAGCACCATGACAGGGGGCCCCTTCGAGCAGTACTTC.

In its sample, this clonotype was seen a few times. DNA for the CDR3: TGTGCCAGCAGCTTATCCGGGGACAGGATCTATGGCTACACCTTC. The encoded protein is CASSLSGDRIYGYTF. The chain couples TRBV11-3 to TRBJ1-2; 8 bases fit TRBD1. The germline CDR1 and CDR2 sequences are SGHNT and YENEEA. V shed 2 bases and J 4 bases; nucleotides not matched to a gene: 6. This CDR3 region has 15 residues.

The table lists this clonotype with a few counts. The chain employs TRBV4-1 and TRBJ2-2, with a weak D call TRBD2 (6 bases). The germline V gene encodes CDR1 MGHRA and CDR2 YSYEKL. Deletions cut 3 bases from V and 3 bases from J, with 14 bases between. There are 16 residues in the CDR3. CDR3 DNA: TGCGCCAGCAGCCAGGCACGGGGGTTGGACACCGGGGAGCTGTTTTTT. This gives the protein CASSQARGLDTGELFF.

This clonotype was seen more than once but under ten times. A read error may explain this, as a much larger clone is one base away. The gene calls are TRBV4-1 and TRBJ1-2; no firm D call. CDR1 and CDR2 (germline): MGHRA, YSYEKL. Trimming took 4 bases from V and 4 from J, leaving 19 bases between them. The CDR3 runs 16 residues. The DNA for the CDR3 is TGCGCCAGCAGCCGATTCCCTCGGGGTTTGTCCTATGGCTACACCTTC. Translation gives CASSRFPRGLSYGYTF.

V usage is TRBV5-1 and J usage is TRBJ1-3; D is unresolved. The germline V and J ends were trimmed by 7 bases and 0 bases, with 17 bases remaining between them. The CDR3 loop spans 16 amino acids. Per germline, CDR1 SGHRS and CDR2 YFSETQ. As DNA, the CDR3 is TGCGCCAGCCCCCCTCGGACGGGCTTCTCTGGAAACACCATATATTTT. Its translation is CASPPRTGFSGNTIYF.

This clonotype was picked up many times. Written as DNA, the CDR3 is TGTGCCAGTAGTTTTTTCGGGCAGGCCGTTAATCAGCCCCAGCATTTT. Residues: CASSFFGQAVNQPQHF. The rearrangement links TRBV19 to TRBJ1-5; D is ambiguous. This CDR3 comprises 16 residues. CDR1 is LNHDA and CDR2 is SQIVND in the germline V gene (reference sequence). Trimming left V 5 bases short and J 4 bases short, with 18 bases between.

This clonotype has ten or more counts. The chain joins TRBV19 to TRBJ1-2; no clear D. V lost 8 bases to trimming and J lost 4 bases, with 17 bases between them. Germline CDR1 is LNHDA and CDR2 is SQIVND (reference sequence). The CDR3 totals 14 residues. This chain's CDR3 is CASGRGYGPYGYTF. The CDR3 nucleotides read TGTGCCAGTGGGCGTGGGTACGGACCCTATGGCTACACCTTC. Using reference TRBV19 and TRBJ1-2 for the parts outside the CDR3, the full variable domain is DGGITQSPKYLFRKEGQNVTLSCEQNLNHDAMYWYRQDPGQGLRLIYYSQIVNDFQKGDIAEGYSVSREKKESFPLTVTSAQKNPTAFYLCASGRGYGPYGYTFGSGTRLTVV.

This clonotype was seen ten or more times. The J gene is TRBJ2-5, the V gene TRBV29-1; maybe TRBD2 (5 bases). Trimming removed 4 bases at V and 4 bases at J, with 10 bases between. Germline CDR1 SQVTM, CDR2 ANQGSEA. The CDR3 extends over 12 amino acids. CDR3 amino acids: CSVGTRRETQYF. The CDR3 DNA reads as TGCAGCGTTGGGACTCGCCGAGAGACCCAGTACTTC.